Below, 18 T cell receptor beta chains from the same sample are listed, as sequenced in a study of blood T cell repertoires in COVID-19. The repertoire was sequenced with immunoSEQ multiplex PCR; TCRdb's copy has only in-frame clones and lacks some. The sample holds about 200,000 clones, approximately 80% seen once. The source material was PBMCs or T cells enriched from blood (not recorded which). The receptors were gathered from a woman in her fifties or sixties with acute COVID-19.

This chain uses TRBV2 with TRBJ1-1; D may be TRBD1 (6 bases). This CDR3 is 12 amino acids long. Per the germline V gene, CDR1 is SNHLY and CDR2 is FYNNEI. The V end lost 5 bases, the J end lost 4 bases, and 8 bases lay between the germline ends. The CDR3 sequence: CASSRDTTEAFF. CDR3 bases: TGTGCCAGCAGTCGGGACACCACTGAAGCTTTCTTT.

The chain joins TRBV5-1 to TRBJ1-3, with TRBD1 matching 8 bases. V lost 2 bases to trimming and J lost 8 bases; unmatched junction nucleotides: 6. The CDR3 runs 14 residues. Germline V CDR1 and CDR2: SGHRS, YFSETQ. The CDR3: CASSFQGARDTIYF. The CDR3 region has the DNA TGCGCCAGCAGCTTTCAGGGGGCGCGGGACACCATATATTTT.

The chain couples TRBV27 to TRBJ2-1; D possibly corresponds to TRBD1 (5 bases). This CDR3 is 17 amino acids long. Germline assignment: CDR1 MNHEY and CDR2 SMNVEV (reference sequence). The germline V and J ends were trimmed by 6 bases and 0 bases, with 18 bases remaining between them. The CDR3 sequence is CASRARQTLSSYNEQFF. For the CDR3, the DNA is TGTGCCAGCAGGGCCCGACAGACCTTAAGCTCCTACAATGAGCAGTTCTTC.

The chain joins TRBV19 to TRBJ1-4; unclear D gene. Germline V gene data show CDR1 as LNHDA and CDR2 as SQIVND (reference sequence). The ends were cut back, 4 bases at V and 5 bases at J, with 8 bases in the middle. There are 13 residues in the CDR3. The CDR3 region is CASSTRGNEKLFF. Written as DNA, the CDR3 is TGTGCCAGTAGTACCCGGGGAAATGAAAAACTGTTTTTT.

CDR3 coding DNA: TGTGCCAGCAGGGGACAGGGGATTGATGAGCAGTTCTTC. The encoded protein is CASRGQGIDEQFF. The J gene is TRBJ2-1, the V gene TRBV2, with TRBD1 matching 10 bases. The germline V gene has CDR1 SNHLY and CDR2 FYNNEI. V was pared by 6 bases and J by 8 bases, with 4 bases of the junction left unmatched. CDR3 length equals 13 residues. Using reference TRBV2 and TRBJ2-1 for the parts outside the CDR3, the full variable domain is EPEVTQTPSHQVTQMGQEVILRCVPISNHLYFYWYRQILGQKVEFLVSFYNNEISEKSEIFDDQFSVERPDGSNFTLKIRSTKLEDSAMYFCASRGQGIDEQFFGPGTRLTVL.

The J gene is TRBJ2-7, the V gene TRBV11-2; D is undetermined. The CDR3 is made up of 11 amino acids. V shed 4 bases and J shed 6 bases, with 7 bases lying between them. Germline V CDR1 and CDR2: SGHAT, FQNNGV. In nucleotides, the CDR3 is TGTGCCAGCAGCTCGGCGGCCGAGCAGTACTTC. Protein product: CASSSAAEQYF.

The J gene is TRBJ1-1, the V gene TRBV6-6; 7 bases map to TRBD1. V gave up 4 bases and J gave up 4 bases; unmatched junction bases: 6. Germline V gene sequence: CDR1 MNHNY, CDR2 SVGAGI (reference sequence). The CDR3 is made up of 14 amino acids. The CDR3 coding sequence is TGTGCCAGCAGTTCCGAACAGGGGATCACTGAAGCTTTCTTT. Residues: CASSSEQGITEAFF.

The chain uses TRBV18 and TRBJ1-1; no clear D. The CDR3 contains 16 residues. Trimming stripped 2 bases from V and 2 bases from J, with 15 bases between. CDR1 is KGHSH, CDR2 LQKENI, per germline. CDR3 sequence (DNA): TGTGCCAGCTCACCAGGAGGTACATTTGATAACACTGAAGCTTTCTTT. Translation: CASSPGGTFDNTEAFF.

J is TRBJ1-2 and V is TRBV11-2; weak D call: TRBD1 (6 bases). Germline CDR1 reads SGHAT; CDR2 reads FQNNGV. V lost 5 bases and J 2 bases, leaving 12 bases between the germline ends. This CDR3 has 14 amino acids. The CDR3 DNA sequence: TGTGCCAGCAGCACGCGGACAGACAACTATGGCTACACCTTC. Residues: CASSTRTDNYGYTF. The full variable domain, with the rest looked up from reference TRBV11-2 and TRBJ1-2, is EAGVAQSPRYKIIEKRQSVAFWCNPISGHATLYWYQQILGQGPKLLIQFQNNGVVDDSQLPKDRFSAERLKGVDSTLKIQPAKLEDSAVYLCASSTRTDNYGYTFGSGTRLTVV.

The gene calls are TRBV7-9 and TRBJ2-1, with TRBD2 matching over 9 bases. The germline V gene has CDR1 SEHNR and CDR2 FQNEAQ (reference sequence). Trimming at V came to 1 base and at J to 8 bases, leaving 3 bases not matched to a gene. This CDR3 is 14 amino acids long. The CDR3 sequence is CASSLGLAGYEQFF. The CDR3 DNA reads as TGTGCCAGCAGCTTAGGCCTAGCGGGATATGAGCAGTTCTTC.

V is TRBV19 and J is TRBJ1-4; TRBD1 aligns across 9 bases. The V gene end was trimmed by 7 bases and the J gene end by 7 bases; junction bases not matched to a gene: 10. Germline V gene lookup returns CDR1 LNHDA and CDR2 SQIVND (reference sequence). The CDR3 extends over 15 amino acids. This CDR3 is CASKDRGPGSEKLFF. The CDR3 nucleotides are TGTGCCAGTAAGGACAGGGGCCCAGGGAGTGAAAAACTGTTTTTT.

The rearrangement links TRBV30 to TRBJ1-3, with D perhaps matching TRBD1 (6 bases). Germline V gives CDR1 GTSNPN, CDR2 SVGIG (reference sequence). V lost 2 bases and J 4 bases, leaving 9 bases between the germline ends. The CDR3 sequence is 13 residues long. CDR3 sequence (DNA): TGTGCCTGGAGTCCAGGGGAGGGAAACACCATATATTTT. Protein product: CAWSPGEGNTIYF.

This chain connects TRBV7-2 to TRBJ1-5, with D unclear. The V end was cut by 5 bases, the J end by 4 bases, with 12 bases between. The germline CDR1 and CDR2 sequences are SGHTA and FQGNSA. This CDR3 is 14 amino acids long. CDR3 nucleotide sequence: TGTGCCAGCAGCCTTAGCACGGGGAATCAGCCCCAGCATTTT. Its translation is CASSLSTGNQPQHF.

The count of this clone is one. J is TRBJ2-6 and V is TRBV5-1; D unclear. Trimming took 2 bases from V and 0 from J, leaving 6 bases between them. CDR3 size: 15 residues. Germline loops: CDR1 SGHRS, CDR2 YFSETQ. DNA of the CDR3: TGCGCCAGCAGCTTATCCGGCTCTGGGGCCAACGTCCTGACTTTC. The encoded protein is CASSLSGSGANVLTF.

The CDR3, as DNA: TGTGCCAGCAGCCCCGGGACAGAGTCTATTCCCTCTGGAAACACCATATATTTT. This encodes CASSPGTESIPSGNTIYF. The V call is TRBV3-1 (or the pseudogene TRBV3-2), the J call TRBJ1-3, with TRBD1 matching 7 bases. The V gene's germline CDR1 is LGHDT and CDR2 YNNKEL (reference sequence). This CDR3 is 18 amino acids long. Unmatched junction bases numbered 12, after V lost 4 bases and J lost 0 bases.

The chain is built from TRBV5-4 and TRBJ1-2; 7 bases fit TRBD1. V lost 4 bases and J lost 4; bases outside the gene matches: 7. Germline CDR1 is SGHNT and CDR2 is YYREEE (reference sequence). The CDR3 runs 14 residues. The CDR3 region has the DNA TGTGCCAGCAGCCTTAGAGGACAGGCCTATGGCTACACCTTC. Residues: CASSLRGQAYGYTF.

The chain joins TRBV30 to TRBJ1-2; the D is unclear. The CDR3 is made up of 12 amino acids. The ends were cut back, 4 bases at V and 6 bases at J, with 12 bases in the middle. The germline V gene encodes CDR1 GTSNPN and CDR2 SVGIG (reference sequence). CDR3 region: CAWNMRVDGYTF. The CDR3 bases are TGTGCCTGGAATATGAGGGTCGATGGCTACACCTTC.

This chain joins TRBV28 and TRBJ1-2; D is possibly TRBD1 (5 bases). This CDR3 has 17 amino acids. V lost 2 bases and J 5 bases, leaving 21 bases between the germline ends. From germline, CDR1 is MDHEN and CDR2 SYDVKM. In nucleotides, the CDR3 is TGTGCCAGCAGTTTAATAGGGGCAGGGACTGAAGGGTATGGCTACACCTTC. Protein sequence: CASSLIGAGTEGYGYTF.